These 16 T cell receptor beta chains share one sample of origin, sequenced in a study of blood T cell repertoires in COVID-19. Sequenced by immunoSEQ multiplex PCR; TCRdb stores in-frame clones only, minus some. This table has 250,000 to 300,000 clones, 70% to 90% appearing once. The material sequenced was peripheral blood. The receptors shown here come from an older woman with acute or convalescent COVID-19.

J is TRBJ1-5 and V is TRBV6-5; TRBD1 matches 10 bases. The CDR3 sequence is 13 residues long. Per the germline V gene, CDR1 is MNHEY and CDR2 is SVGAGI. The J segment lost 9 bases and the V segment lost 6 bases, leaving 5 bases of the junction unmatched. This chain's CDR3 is CASRPGQGRPQHF. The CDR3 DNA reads TGTGCCAGCAGGCCGGGACAGGGGAGGCCCCAGCATTTT.

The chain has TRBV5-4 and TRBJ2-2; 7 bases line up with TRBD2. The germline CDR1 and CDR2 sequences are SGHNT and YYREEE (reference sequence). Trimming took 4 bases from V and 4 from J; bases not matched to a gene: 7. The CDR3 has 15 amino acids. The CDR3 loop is CASSHLAESTGELFF. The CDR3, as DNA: TGTGCCAGCAGCCACCTAGCGGAATCCACCGGGGAGCTGTTTTTT.

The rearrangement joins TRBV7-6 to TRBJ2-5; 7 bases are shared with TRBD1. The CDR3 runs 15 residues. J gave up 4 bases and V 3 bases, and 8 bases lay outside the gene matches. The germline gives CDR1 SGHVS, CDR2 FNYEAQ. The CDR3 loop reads CASSLGSGQRETQYF. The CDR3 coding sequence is TGTGCCAGCAGCTTGGGGTCGGGACAGAGAGAGACCCAGTACTTC.

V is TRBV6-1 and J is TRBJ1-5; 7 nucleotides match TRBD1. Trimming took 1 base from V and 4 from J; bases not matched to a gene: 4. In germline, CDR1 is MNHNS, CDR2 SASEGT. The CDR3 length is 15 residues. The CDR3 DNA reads TGTGCCAGCAGTGAAGAGAACAGGGGAAATCAGCCCCAGCATTTT. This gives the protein CASSEENRGNQPQHF.

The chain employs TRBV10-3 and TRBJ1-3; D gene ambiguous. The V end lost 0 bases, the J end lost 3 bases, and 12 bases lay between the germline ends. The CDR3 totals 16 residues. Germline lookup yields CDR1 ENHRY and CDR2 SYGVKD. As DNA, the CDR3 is TGTGCCATCAGTGAGTCGGGTTCGGGGTTTGGAAACACCATATATTTT. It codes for CAISESGSGFGNTIYF.

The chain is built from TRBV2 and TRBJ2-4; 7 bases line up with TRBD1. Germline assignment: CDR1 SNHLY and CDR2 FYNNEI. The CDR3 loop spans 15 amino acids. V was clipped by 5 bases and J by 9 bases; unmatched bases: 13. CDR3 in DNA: TGTGCCAGCAGTAACAGCCAGGGGGTACGGGTCATTCAGTACTTC. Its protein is CASSNSQGVRVIQYF.

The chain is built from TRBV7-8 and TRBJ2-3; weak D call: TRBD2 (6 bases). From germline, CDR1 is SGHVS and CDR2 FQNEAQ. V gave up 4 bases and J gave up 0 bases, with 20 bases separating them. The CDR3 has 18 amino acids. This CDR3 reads CASSYRKISGSSTDTQYF. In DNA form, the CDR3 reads TGTGCCAGCAGCTACCGAAAGATTAGCGGCTCTAGCACAGATACGCAGTATTTT.

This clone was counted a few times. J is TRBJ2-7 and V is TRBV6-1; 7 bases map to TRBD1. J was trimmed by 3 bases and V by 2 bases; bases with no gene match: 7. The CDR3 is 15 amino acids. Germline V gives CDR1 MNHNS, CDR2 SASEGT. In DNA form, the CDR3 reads TGTGCCAGCAGTGAACCCGGAAGGGGGCTCTACGAGCAGTACTTC. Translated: CASSEPGRGLYEQYF.

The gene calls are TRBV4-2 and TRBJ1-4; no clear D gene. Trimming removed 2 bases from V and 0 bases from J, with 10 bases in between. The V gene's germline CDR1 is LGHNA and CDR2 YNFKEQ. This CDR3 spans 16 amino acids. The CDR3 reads CASSQRAPPTNEKLFF. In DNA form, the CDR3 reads TGTGCCAGCAGCCAAAGAGCCCCCCCAACTAATGAAAAACTGTTTTTT.

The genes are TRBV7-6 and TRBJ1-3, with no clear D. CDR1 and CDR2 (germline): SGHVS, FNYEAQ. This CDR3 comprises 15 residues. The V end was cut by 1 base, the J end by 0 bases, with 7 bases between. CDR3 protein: CASSLGAGSGNTIYF. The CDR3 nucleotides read TGTGCCAGCAGCTTAGGTGCAGGCTCTGGAAACACCATATATTTT.

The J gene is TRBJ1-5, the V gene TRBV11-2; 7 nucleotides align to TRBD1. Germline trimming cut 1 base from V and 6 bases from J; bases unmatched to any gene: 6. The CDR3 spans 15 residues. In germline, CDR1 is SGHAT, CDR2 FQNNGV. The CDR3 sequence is CASSLGQGSVQPQHF. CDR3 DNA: TGTGCCAGCAGCTTAGGACAGGGAAGTGTTCAGCCCCAGCATTTT. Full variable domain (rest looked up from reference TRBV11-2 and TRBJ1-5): EAGVAQSPRYKIIEKRQSVAFWCNPISGHATLYWYQQILGQGPKLLIQFQNNGVVDDSQLPKDRFSAERLKGVDSTLKIQPAKLEDSAVYLCASSLGQGSVQPQHFGDGTRLSIL.

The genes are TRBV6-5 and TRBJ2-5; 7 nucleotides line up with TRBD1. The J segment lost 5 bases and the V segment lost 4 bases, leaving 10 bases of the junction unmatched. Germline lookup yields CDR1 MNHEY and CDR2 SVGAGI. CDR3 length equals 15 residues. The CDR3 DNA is TGTGCCAGCAGTTCCTCAACAGGGGATTGGGAGACCCAGTACTTC. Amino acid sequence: CASSSSTGDWETQYF.

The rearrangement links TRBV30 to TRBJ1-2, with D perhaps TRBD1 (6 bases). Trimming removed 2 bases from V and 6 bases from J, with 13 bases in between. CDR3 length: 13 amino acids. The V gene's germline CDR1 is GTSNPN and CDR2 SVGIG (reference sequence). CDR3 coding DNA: TGTGCCTGGAGTACCGGCCGGGACAATGGCTACACCTTC. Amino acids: CAWSTGRDNGYTF. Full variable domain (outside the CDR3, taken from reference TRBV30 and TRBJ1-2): SQTIHQWPATLVQPVGSPLSLECTVEGTSNPNLYWYRQAAGRGLQLLFYSVGIGQISSEVPQNLSASRPQDRQFILSSKKLLLSDSGFYLCAWSTGRDNGYTFGSGTRLTVV.

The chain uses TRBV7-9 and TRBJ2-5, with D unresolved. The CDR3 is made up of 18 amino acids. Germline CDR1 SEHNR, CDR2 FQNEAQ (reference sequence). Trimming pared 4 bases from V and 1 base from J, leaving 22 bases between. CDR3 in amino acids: CASSSLGRSWPFQETQYF. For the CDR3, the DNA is TGTGCCAGCAGCTCCCTGGGCCGGTCCTGGCCTTTCCAAGAGACCCAGTACTTC. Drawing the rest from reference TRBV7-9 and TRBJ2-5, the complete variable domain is DTGVSQNPRHKITKRGQNVTFRCDPISEHNRLYWYRQTLGQGPEFLTYFQNEAQLEKSRLLSDRFSAERPKGSFSTLEIQRTEQGDSAMYLCASSSLGRSWPFQETQYFGPGTRLLVL.

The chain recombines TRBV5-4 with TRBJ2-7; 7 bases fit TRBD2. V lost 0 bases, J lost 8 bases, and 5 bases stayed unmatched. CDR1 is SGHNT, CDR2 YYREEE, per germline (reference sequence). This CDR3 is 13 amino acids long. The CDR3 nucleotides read TGTGCCAGCAGCTTGGAGGCTAGCGGACAGCAGTACTTC. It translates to CASSLEASGQQYF.

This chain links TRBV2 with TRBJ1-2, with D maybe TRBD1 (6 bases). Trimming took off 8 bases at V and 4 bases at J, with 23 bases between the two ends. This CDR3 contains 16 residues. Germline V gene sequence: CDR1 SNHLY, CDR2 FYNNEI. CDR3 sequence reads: CASGRQGPTLGYGYTF. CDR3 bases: TGTGCCAGCGGTAGGCAGGGGCCTACTCTCGGCTATGGCTACACCTTC.